This T cell receptor (beta chain) was documented in a study of molecular identifiers for immune sequencing clone quantification (dated by TCRdb to between 2017 and 2018). About the full investigation: For a replicate experiment, RNA from around 20,000 or 100,000 naive CD8 T cells was divided into five aliquots, of which four were sequenced. This methods study used CD8 T cells to benchmark TCR RNA copy counting and molecular-identifier clustering-based TCR repertoire sequencing (MIDCIRS). Overall study results and their limits: Spiked-in Jurkat TCR RNA equal to a single cell's worth was reported to be detectable even within 1,100,000 naive CD8 T cells. The sizes of highly expanded clones could end up underestimated when identical TCR molecules share a barcode. Without barcode sub-clustering, chimeric consensus sequences inflated TCR diversity; chimeras reached as high as 47%. In CMV-specific effector cells, over 99% of molecules were held by clones above 20 RNA copies, whereas under 1% of molecules were held by such clones in naive cells. Roughly 2.8 recovered TCR RNA copies per cell were obtained by modeling, versus about ten by digital PCR, implying a capture efficiency of about 30%. Spiked-in Jurkat TCR RNA (around eleven copies' worth), which is not part of the donor repertoire, was contained in the naive libraries.

The CDR1 and CDR2 encoded by the germline V gene are SGHRS and YFSETQ. The CDR3, cysteine through phenylalanine, is 15 amino acids long. Left in the record is the CDR3 DNA by itself, 45 bases read in frame from the first base. The germline V and J ends show losses of 4 bases and 5 bases respectively, and no gene match explains 5 bases of the junction. The library was generated by PCR. For sequencing, a NextSeq 500 was employed. Preparation of bulk TCR libraries followed a previously described approach, with the TCR primers listed in Table S5. The Qiagen AllPrep DNA/RNA kit was used to purify total RNA. Before analysis, reads from multiple sequencing runs of the same library were pooled. The authors processed their data as follows. Only reads with exact TCR constant sequence were kept, trimmed to 150 nt, and grouped by their 12-nt molecular barcodes. Reads within each barcode group were sub-clustered using a 15% Levenshtein threshold, and quality-weighted consensus sequences were constructed for each RNA molecule. Non-functional sequences were discarded, and so were lower-count sequences lying one edit away from another sequence. Based on fitting two negative binomial distributions, any barcode sub-cluster with under 20% of the maximum read count was discarded. TCRdb reprocessing: public reads trimmed at Q25 with fastp, clones called with MiXCR, in-frame beta chains kept. Rows merge per CDR3 protein into single entries with the most common DNA and genes. These V and J calls originate from TCRdb's pipeline instead of the authors' own analysis. This sample lists roughly 90,000 distinct CDR3 sequences; roughly 25% were detected once. Jointly, the top ten make up 0.7% to 0.8% of the sample.

Libraries of naive CD8 T cells were generated from about 21,000 to 970,000 sorted cells, with 10%, 30% or 50% of the purified RNA used. On a BD FACSAria II, naive CD8 T cells were FACS-sorted as CD8+CD4-CCR7+CD45RA+ and collected into RLT Plus buffer. Nine to eleven TCR copies' worth of Jurkat RNA were spiked into roughly 19,000-1,000,000 naive CD8 T cell samples to test detection sensitivity. CD8 T cells were enriched with RosetteSep CD8+ T Cell Enrichment Cocktail and Ficoll-Paque, followed by ACK red cell lysis. This clonotype was recorded at least ten times. What this receptor recognizes is not known. There are no base qualities to consult, and no much larger clone falls within one base.

The receptor was derived from a human donor in good health. Some libraries in this study had Jurkat cell RNA spiked in. The material sequenced was naive CD8+ T cells from blood, with Jurkat cell RNA spiked in. This sample's cell subset or site label indicates: FACS-sorted CD8+CD4-CCR7+CD45RA+ naive T cells. The chain was built from TRBV5-1 and TRBJ2-3, and 12 bases in between align with TRBD2. CDR3 sequence: CASSPSGGALDTQYF. The nucleotide sequence reads as follows: TGCGCCAGCAGCCCTAGCGGGGGGGCGTTAGATACGCAGTATTTT.